This passage covers 28 T cell receptor beta chains from one sample sequenced in a study of blood T cells in healthy people across ages. Sample-barcoded 5' priming and a J-beta primer mix drove a second PCR of 7 to 11 cycles. In TCRdb, the 5' RACE reads were re-called with MiXCR into one record per CDR3 protein. This sample carries hundreds of thousands of distinct CDR3 sequences, 45% to 50% of them seen once, and the ten largest clones take roughly a third. Sequenced input: blood. The source of these receptors is a woman aged 55-70 years in good health.

The chain's CDR3 is CASSQSLEGGQYF. The CDR3 bases are TGCGCCAGCAGCCAGTCCCTAGAGGGAGGGCAGTATTTT. The V and J genes are TRBV4-3 and TRBJ2-3, with a tentative D call TRBD2 (6 bases). The CDR3 sequence is 13 residues long. With 3 bases removed from V and 11 bases from J, the gap between germline ends came to 15 bases. The germline V gene encodes CDR1 LGHNA and CDR2 YSLEER.

The chain carries TRBV11-2 and TRBJ2-7, with 8 bases matching TRBD1. Losses at the gene ends were 4 bases for V and 1 base for J; bases not matched to a gene: 9. The CDR3 runs 16 residues. Per the germline V gene, CDR1 is SGHAT and CDR2 is FQNNGV. The CDR3 is CASSSRTGTPSYEQYF. CDR3 DNA: TGTGCCAGCAGCTCAAGGACAGGGACACCTTCCTACGAGCAGTACTTC.

J is TRBJ1-2 and V is TRBV5-1; D not certain. The CDR3 has 12 residues. The V gene's germline CDR1 is SGHRS and CDR2 YFSETQ. The V gene lost 1 base and the J gene lost 6 bases, with 7 bases spanning the gap. The CDR3 sequence is CASSLSMDGYTF. CDR3 in DNA: TGCGCCAGCAGCTTGTCGATGGATGGCTACACCTTC.

The sample holds a few counts of this clonotype. This sequence joins TRBV4-2 and TRBJ2-7, with 8 bases identical to TRBD2. Germline V CDR1 and CDR2: LGHNA, YNFKEQ. V was clipped by 0 bases and J by 4 bases; unmatched bases: 11. The CDR3 extends over 17 amino acids. The CDR3 spells CASSQDSPSGSYYEQYF. CDR3 nucleotide sequence: TGTGCCAGCAGCCAAGATTCGCCTAGCGGGTCTTATTACGAGCAGTACTTC.

The chain has TRBV7-9 and TRBJ2-5; D ambiguous. The CDR3 spans 13 residues. V gave up 4 bases and J gave up 5 bases, with 11 bases separating them. CDR1 is SEHNR, CDR2 FQNEAQ, per germline (reference sequence). CDR3: CASSSGPVETQYF. CDR3 DNA: TGTGCCAGCAGCTCAGGACCTGTGGAGACCCAGTACTTC.

This clonotype was seen repeatedly, ten times or more. The chain uses TRBV5-1 and TRBJ2-7; 11 bases map to TRBD2. With 2 bases clipped from V and 5 bases from J, the junction kept 9 bases outside the gene matches. This CDR3 contains 16 residues. Germline CDR1 and CDR2: SGHRS and YFSETQ. CDR3 amino acids: CASSFRPGLADHEQYF. In nucleotides, the CDR3 is TGCGCCAGCAGCTTCCGGCCGGGACTAGCGGACCACGAGCAGTACTTC.

This clonotype was detected only a few times. The chain combines TRBV6-6 with TRBJ2-5, with TRBD1 identical over 7 bases. CDR1 and CDR2 from the germline V gene are MNHNY and SVGAGI (reference sequence). J lost 0 bases, V lost 10 bases, and 11 bases had no gene match. The CDR3 runs to 15 residues. The CDR3 bases are TGTGCCACTTTTCCGGGACAGACGTACCAAGAGACCCAGTACTTC. Translated, it gives CATFPGQTYQETQYF.

The V gene is TRBV28, the J gene TRBJ2-7; perhaps TRBD2 as D (6 bases). Germline values: CDR1 MDHEN, CDR2 SYDVKM. The V gene lost 11 bases and the J gene lost 3 bases, with 11 bases spanning the gap. This CDR3 contains 11 residues. The CDR3 here is CAVYGGYEQYF. Written as DNA, the CDR3 is TGTGCCGTATACGGGGGCTACGAGCAGTACTTC.

This clonotype was counted only a few times. V gene TRBV20-1 combines with J gene TRBJ2-5; 14 bases agree with TRBD2. Per germline, CDR1 DFQATT and CDR2 SNEGSKA (reference sequence). After removal of 0 bases from V and 11 bases from J, the junction contained 11 bases not matched to a gene. The length of the CDR3 is 16 residues. As DNA, the CDR3 is TGCAGTGCTAGAGATCGACTAGCGGGAGGGCGCAATGAGCAGTACTTC. Amino acid sequence: CSARDRLAGGRNEQYF.

This clonotype is a singleton in its sample. The chain employs TRBV28 and TRBJ2-1; D might be TRBD1 or TRBD2, each matching 5 bases. CDR1 is MDHEN, CDR2 SYDVKM, per germline. The CDR3 length is 10 residues. V was pared by 6 bases and J by 13 bases, with 10 bases between. The CDR3 DNA reads as TGTGCCAGCAGGCGAGGGACCCAGTTCTTC. Amino acid sequence: CASRRGTQFF.

The chain employs TRBV28 and TRBJ2-1; 7 bases align to TRBD1. V lost 6 bases and J lost 5; bases outside the gene matches: 10. There are 15 residues in the CDR3. The V gene's germline CDR1 is MDHEN and CDR2 SYDVKM. As DNA, the CDR3 is TGTGCCAGCAGCCCAACCGGGACAGATCACAATGAGCAGTTCTTC. It specifies CASSPTGTDHNEQFF. Looking up the rest from reference TRBV28 and TRBJ2-1 gives the full variable domain: DVKVTQSSRYLVKRTGEKVFLECVQDMDHENMFWYRQDPGLGLRLIYFSYDVKMKEKGDIPEGYSVSREKKERFSLILESASTNQTSMYLCASSPTGTDHNEQFFGPGTRLTVL.

The CDR3 nucleotides are TGTGCCATCAGTCAAACAGGGGACGAGGGCACTGAAGCTTTCTTT. The encoded protein is CAISQTGDEGTEAFF. J is TRBJ1-1 and V is TRBV10-3; 7 bases match TRBD1. Trimming at V came to 5 bases and at J to 4 bases, leaving 10 bases not matched to a gene. The CDR3 spans 15 residues. From germline, CDR1 is ENHRY and CDR2 SYGVKD.

The chain uses TRBV6-5 and TRBJ2-1; TRBD1 matches 10 bases. TRBJ2-7 explains the end of the DNA better; the J call may be wrong. Germline V gene sequence: CDR1 MNHEY, CDR2 SVGAGI. The CDR3 contains 12 residues. DNA for the CDR3: TGTGCCACCAGGACAGGGGGCTACGAGCAGTACTTC. Protein sequence: CATRTGGYEQYF.

This sequence joins TRBV9 and TRBJ2-5, with TRBD2 matching over 13 bases. The V gene's germline CDR1 is SGDLS and CDR2 YYNGEE. J lost 1 base, V lost 3 bases, and 3 bases had no gene match. The CDR3 covers 16 residues. The CDR3 spells CASSARTSGGQETQYF. The CDR3 nucleotides are TGTGCCAGCAGCGCAAGGACTAGCGGGGGCCAAGAGACCCAGTACTTC.

Turning to this clonotype: Its ends do not fully match the called genes, so a read error is possible. The V and J genes are TRBV5-1 and TRBJ2-1; TRBD2 might be the D (5 bases). CDR3 length: 15 residues. In germline, CDR1 is SGHRS, CDR2 YFSETQ. The CDR3 nucleotides read TGCGCCAGCAGATTGGCACTAGAAACGTACAATGGGCAGTTCTTC. This encodes CASRLALETYNGQFF.

The rearrangement joins TRBV20-1 to TRBJ2-1; D is unresolved. V was clipped by 3 bases and J by 8 bases, with 14 bases between them. CDR3 length equals 13 residues. Germline values: CDR1 DFQATT, CDR2 SNEGSKA (reference sequence). The CDR3 DNA reads TGCAGTGCTAGGACCCCATCGGTGCATGAGCAGTTCTTC. It specifies CSARTPSVHEQFF.

This clonotype was found a few times. CDR3 sequence reads: CAISESRAGLGYEQYF. The CDR3 DNA is TGTGCCATCAGTGAGTCCAGGGCGGGGCTGGGCTACGAGCAGTACTTC. The V and J genes are TRBV10-3 and TRBJ2-7; D may be TRBD2 (6 bases). The CDR3 has 16 amino acids. The germline CDR1 and CDR2 sequences are ENHRY and SYGVKD. V was clipped by 0 bases and J by 3 bases, with 15 bases between them.

This clonotype was seen a handful of times. The J gene is TRBJ2-5, the V gene TRBV7-2; D possibly uses TRBD1 or TRBD2 (5 bases each). The CDR3 consists of 14 residues. V was shortened by 4 bases and J by 5 bases, with 14 bases between the two germline ends. Per germline, CDR1 SGHTA and CDR2 FQGNSA. The chain's CDR3 is CASSSSWDRETQYF. For the CDR3, the DNA is TGTGCCAGCAGCTCCTCCTGGGACCGGGAGACCCAGTACTTC.

Worth noting for this clonotype: A much bigger clone sits one base away, suggesting this may be a read error. This rearrangement joins TRBV4-3 to TRBJ2-5; D gene uncertain. CDR1 and CDR2 from the germline V gene are LGHNA and YSLEER. This CDR3 spans 13 amino acids. CDR3 sequence: CAGSQASGETQYF. The CDR3 DNA follows: TGCGCCGGCAGCCAAGCCTCCGGAGAGACCCAGTACTTC.

This clonotype was seen more than once but under ten times. The genes are TRBV7-2 and TRBJ1-6; D is ambiguous. V was shortened by 2 bases and J by 0 bases, with 8 bases between the two germline ends. This CDR3 is built from 16 residues. Germline V CDR1 and CDR2: SGHTA, FQGNSA. CDR3 nucleotides: TGTGCCAGCAGCTTATTCGGGAGCTCCTATAATTCACCCCTCCACTTT. This codes for CASSLFGSSYNSPLHF.

The chain uses TRBV20-1 and TRBJ2-1, with D hard to call. The ends were cut back, 6 bases at V and 5 bases at J, with 14 bases in the middle. The CDR3 sequence is 13 residues long. Germline-derived CDR1 and CDR2 are DFQATT and SNEGSKA (reference sequence). CDR3 sequence: CSAWDMRNNEQFF. CDR3 nucleotide sequence: TGCAGTGCCTGGGATATGAGAAACAATGAGCAGTTCTTC.

This sequence joins TRBV4-2 and TRBJ1-1; a weak D match, TRBD1 (5 bases). The V and J ends lost 0 bases and 0 bases respectively, with 11 bases between them. Germline-derived CDR1 and CDR2 are LGHNA and YNFKEQ. The CDR3 extends over 16 amino acids. The chain's CDR3 is CASSQDPQGLNTEAFF. CDR3 bases: TGTGCCAGCAGCCAAGACCCCCAGGGTCTGAACACTGAAGCTTTCTTT.

V gene TRBV12-3 or TRBV12-4 combines with J gene TRBJ1-2, with D perhaps matching TRBD1 (6 bases). This CDR3 has 15 amino acids. Between the trimmed V and J ends, which lost 4 bases and 3 bases, there was a span of 15 bases. The CDR3 region is CASSCGGRLDYGYTF. The CDR3 bases are TGTGCCAGCAGTTGTGGGGGGCGTCTAGACTATGGCTACACCTTC.

This clonotype turned up a few times. The chain links TRBV11-2 to TRBJ2-7, with unresolved D. The DNA end favors TRBJ2-5, so the J call may be wrong. The CDR3 has 13 residues. In germline, CDR1 is SGHAT, CDR2 FQNNGV. CDR3 DNA: TGTGCCAGCGGCTGGGCGGCAGAAGAGACCCAGTACTTC. It codes for CASGWAAEETQYF.

The chain recombines TRBV20-1 with TRBJ2-7, with TRBD2 matching 8 bases. Germline V lookup: CDR1 DFQATT, CDR2 SNEGSKA (reference sequence). The V segment lost 3 bases and the J segment 4 bases; nucleotides outside the gene matches: 11. There are 15 residues in the CDR3. CDR3 in DNA: TGCAGTGCTAGGCGAAGCGGGGGACTTGGGTACGAGCAGTACTTC. This translates into CSARRSGGLGYEQYF.

J is TRBJ2-5 and V is TRBV5-1; 12 bases align to TRBD2. Matching the DNA end better, TRBJ2-7 makes the J call doubtful. This CDR3 contains 14 residues. From germline, CDR1 is SGHRS and CDR2 YFSETQ. CDR3 sequence: CASIETSGSHEQYF. In DNA form, the CDR3 reads TGCGCCAGCATCGAGACTAGCGGGAGTCACGAGCAGTACTTC.

This clonotype was detected only once. The rearrangement links TRBV29-1 to TRBJ2-1, with D unresolved. CDR3 length: 12 residues. CDR1 is SQVTM, CDR2 ANQGSEA, per germline. V was clipped by 0 bases and J by 10 bases, with 10 bases between them. The CDR3 sequence is CSVEDDRYEQFF. CDR3 DNA: TGCAGCGTTGAAGACGACCGCTACGAGCAGTTCTTC.

The chain joins TRBV29-1 to TRBJ1-2, with D uncertain. CDR3 size: 13 residues. V lost 6 bases and J 2 bases, leaving 13 bases between the germline ends. Per germline, CDR1 SQVTM and CDR2 ANQGSEA. The DNA for the CDR3 is TGCAGCGTCCGCCTGGGCCAGAACTATGGCTACACCTTC. It codes for CSVRLGQNYGYTF.